The clone carrying this TCR beta chain was seen a few times. Regarding time point: newly diagnosed GD, antithyroid drugs for less than 3 months. The TCR library was made from RNA extracted from PBMCs. This sample was included in a study of regulatory T cells in long-lasting Graves disease. Study background: Graves' cases, newly diagnosed, had used antithyroid drugs under 3 months.

With iRepertoire HTBI primers and Arm-PCR of CDR3 regions, TCR beta libraries were built. TCRdb independently ran MiXCR on the multiplex PCR reads; one entry per CDR3 protein. The sample lists 360,000 or so distinct CDR3 sequences; 16% were seen once. V was clipped by 6 bases and J by 3 bases, with 11 bases between them. The CDR3 extends over 13 amino acids. Germline-derived CDR1 and CDR2 are SNHLY and FYNNEI. The sample also formed part of further work on T cells in Graves' hyperthyroidism and ophthalmopathy. From that study: Blood also contained most expanded thyroid clonotypes above 0.001.

The source was peripheral blood mononuclear cells (PBMCs), collected at new diagnosis, from a patient treated with antithyroid drugs. This TCR was sampled from a man aged 40-55 years with Graves disease. The chain employs TRBV2 and TRBJ1-2, with a weak D call TRBD1 (6 bases). DNA of the CDR3: TGTGCCAGCAGGGAGGGGGGACACTATGGCTACACCTTC. Protein product: CASREGGHYGYTF.